The 19 T cell receptor beta chains given below trace back to one sample, sequenced in a study of PD-L1 blockade in urothelial cancer (dated by TCRdb to the late 2010s). Taken with the paper, the label for time point translates to: pretreatment peripheral blood. The library came from the immunoSEQ multiplex PCR assay. Imported from immuneACCESS, the table was reduced by TCRdb to in-frame sequences with V and J called. These copies leave out some clones; in studies compared against another copy, an unresolved V gene accounts for under half, and the cause of the remainder is not known. The sample table records some 90,000 clones; 89% of these occur just once. 0.97% of the sample is in the top ten clones. The material sequenced was PBMCs, taken around atezolizumab (anti-PD-L1) treatment. These receptors came from a woman aged 80 or over with urothelial cancer.

The rearrangement joins TRBV19 to TRBJ1-1, with D possibly being TRBD1 (6 bases). Germline-derived CDR1 and CDR2 are LNHDA and SQIVND (reference sequence). Trimming took 3 bases from V and 5 from J, leaving 10 bases between them. There are 13 residues in the CDR3. For the CDR3, the DNA is TGTGCCAGTAGTATCGCAGGGGCGACTGAAGCTTTCTTT. Translated, it gives CASSIAGATEAFF.

This chain joins TRBV30 and TRBJ1-3; maybe TRBD1 (5 bases). Trimming cost V 7 bases and J 0 bases, with 16 bases left between them. The CDR3 covers 15 residues. CDR1 and CDR2 (germline): GTSNPN, SVGIG (reference sequence). In DNA, the CDR3 is TGTGCCTTTTCAGGGAGGGTTATCTCTGGAAACACCATATATTTT. Encoded protein: CAFSGRVISGNTIYF.

This chain joins TRBV14 and TRBJ1-2; TRBD1 matches at 8 bases. The CDR3 sequence is 15 residues long. Germline V gives CDR1 SGHDN, CDR2 FVKESK. V shed 4 bases, J shed 7 bases, and the junction held 11 bases outside the gene matches. CDR3 amino acids: CASSPPGNTGGGYTF. CDR3 nucleotides: TGTGCCAGCAGCCCCCCGGGAAATACAGGGGGTGGCTACACCTTC.

This sequence joins TRBV19 and TRBJ1-2; D is unresolved. V was cut by 3 bases and J by 7 bases, with 18 bases left in between. CDR3 length: 15 residues. Germline V gene sequence: CDR1 LNHDA, CDR2 SQIVND (reference sequence). The CDR3 sequence: CASSIRVAAPGGYTF. As DNA, the CDR3 is TGTGCCAGTAGTATCCGTGTCGCAGCGCCCGGTGGCTACACCTTC.

This chain uses TRBV6-1 with TRBJ2-3, with 7 bases matching TRBD2. CDR1 and CDR2 from the germline V gene are MNHNS and SASEGT. Germline trimming cut 5 bases from V and 0 bases from J; bases unmatched to any gene: 5. CDR3 length: 15 amino acids. The CDR3 nucleotides are TGTGCCAGCAGTCCCCGGCGGGAGAGCACAGATACGCAGTATTTT. Its translation: CASSPRRESTDTQYF.

The chain recombines TRBV5-4 with TRBJ2-3; 13 bases match TRBD2. Germline CDR1 SGHNT, CDR2 YYREEE (reference sequence). The CDR3 extends over 16 amino acids. J lost 4 bases, V lost 4 bases, and 6 bases had no gene match. The chain's CDR3 is CASSHKLAGGADTQYF. The CDR3 coding sequence is TGTGCCAGCAGCCATAAACTAGCGGGAGGGGCAGATACGCAGTATTTT.

The chain has TRBV27 and TRBJ2-3, with 9 bases aligning to TRBD2. The CDR3 is 14 residues long. V lost 3 bases to trimming and J lost 4 bases; unmatched junction nucleotides: 2. Germline CDR1 and CDR2: MNHEY and SMNVEV (reference sequence). The CDR3 region has the DNA TGTGCCAGCAGTTTTAGCGGGAGAGCAGATACGCAGTATTTT. The encoded protein is CASSFSGRADTQYF.

The chain recombines TRBV5-6 with TRBJ1-1; perhaps TRBD1 as D (5 bases). The CDR3 has 13 amino acids. In germline, CDR1 is SGHDT, CDR2 YYEEEE. V was cut by 0 bases and J by 7 bases, with 10 bases left in between. CDR3 amino acids: CASSLVDDSEAFF. The CDR3, as DNA: TGTGCCAGCAGCTTGGTAGACGACAGTGAAGCTTTCTTT.

This clone was seen a few times. The chain uses TRBV10-1 and TRBJ1-1, with a tentative D call TRBD1 (6 bases). Deletions cut 5 bases from V and 1 base from J, with 11 bases between. The germline gives CDR1 WNHNN, CDR2 SYGVQD (reference sequence). CDR3 size: 14 residues. The CDR3 is CASSRDTPNTEAFF. In DNA form, the CDR3 reads TGCGCCAGCAGTCGGGACACCCCGAACACTGAAGCTTTCTTT.

The chain carries TRBV28 and TRBJ2-7; no definite D call. The CDR3 runs 14 residues. V was cut by 2 bases and J by 0 bases, with 8 bases left in between. Germline V gene sequence: CDR1 MDHEN, CDR2 SYDVKM. CDR3 in amino acids: CASSLAQYSYEQYF. The CDR3, as DNA: TGTGCCAGCAGTTTAGCTCAGTACTCCTACGAGCAGTACTTC.

In this sample, this clone turned up once. The V and J genes are TRBV7-2 and TRBJ2-1, with a tentative D call TRBD1 (6 bases). The V gene lost 4 bases and the J gene lost 0 bases, with 10 bases spanning the gap. The germline gives CDR1 SGHTA, CDR2 FQGNSA. This CDR3 is 15 amino acids long. The CDR3 reads CASSYDRSSYNEQFF. Written as DNA, the CDR3 is TGTGCCAGCAGCTATGACAGGAGCTCCTACAATGAGCAGTTCTTC.

The chain uses TRBV2 and TRBJ2-7, with 12 bases identical to TRBD2. After removal of 6 bases from V and 9 bases from J, the junction contained 12 bases not matched to a gene. The germline V gene encodes CDR1 SNHLY and CDR2 FYNNEI. This CDR3 spans 15 amino acids. CDR3: CASRQLAGGGSGQYF. As DNA, the CDR3 is TGTGCCAGCAGACAACTAGCGGGAGGAGGATCGGGGCAGTACTTC.

In DNA form, the CDR3 reads TGTGCCAGCAGCTTAGGACTAGCGGGAGCCAATTACTACGAGCAGTACTTC. The encoded protein is CASSLGLAGANYYEQYF. V is TRBV7-8 and J is TRBJ2-7, with 12 nucleotides matching TRBD2. CDR1 and CDR2 (germline): SGHVS, FQNEAQ. This CDR3 spans 17 amino acids. The J segment lost 3 bases and the V segment lost 1 base, leaving 7 bases of the junction unmatched.

The chain joins TRBV15 to TRBJ1-4; 7 bases line up with TRBD1. This CDR3 has 13 residues. The junction had 13 bases not matched to a gene; V was cut back by 11 bases and J by 10 bases. Germline V gene sequence: CDR1 LNHNV, CDR2 YYDKDF (reference sequence). CDR3 nucleotide sequence: TGTGCCGCCTCCTCGACAGGGTTGGTAAAACTGTTTTTT. Amino acids: CAASSTGLVKLFF.

The genes are TRBV18 and TRBJ2-2; 10 nucleotides match TRBD2. The germline V gene encodes CDR1 KGHSH and CDR2 LQKENI. The CDR3 has 16 amino acids. V shed 1 base, J shed 4 bases, and the junction held 3 bases outside the gene matches. CDR3 nucleotides: TGTGCCAGCTCACCACTAGCGGGAGGACCCACCGGGGAGCTGTTTTTT. Residues: CASSPLAGGPTGELFF.

This clone was detected only once. The rearrangement links TRBV7-9 to TRBJ1-1, with TRBD1 identical over 11 bases. CDR1 SEHNR and CDR2 FQNEAQ come from the germline V gene (reference sequence). CDR3 length: 14 amino acids. Trimming took 4 bases from V and 5 from J; bases not matched to a gene: 3. The CDR3 DNA reads TGTGCCAGCAGCTGGGGACAGGGGGAGACTGAAGCTTTCTTT. Protein: CASSWGQGETEAFF.

V usage is TRBV28 and J usage is TRBJ2-7; D is unresolved. The germline V gene encodes CDR1 MDHEN and CDR2 SYDVKM. The CDR3 length is 13 residues. Between the trimmed V and J ends, which lost 7 bases and 4 bases, there was a span of 14 bases. This CDR3 is CASTSLSPYEQYF. CDR3 nucleotides: TGTGCCAGCACCTCTTTGAGCCCGTACGAGCAGTACTTC.

There are a few counts of this clone. The chain has TRBV5-1 and TRBJ2-1; 8 bases are a match to TRBD2. This CDR3 has 14 amino acids. Trimming at V came to 3 bases and at J to 6 bases, leaving 5 bases not matched to a gene. Germline V CDR1 and CDR2: SGHRS, YFSETQ. CDR3 DNA sequence: TGCGCCAGCAGCTGGCGGGAGGCAGGCAATGAGCAGTTCTTC. Translating it yields CASSWREAGNEQFF.

There are a few counts of this clone. J is TRBJ2-7 and V is TRBV19, with 7 bases aligning to TRBD1. After removal of 4 bases from V and 4 bases from J, the junction contained 1 base not matched to a gene. The CDR3 contains 12 residues. Germline values: CDR1 LNHDA, CDR2 SQIVND (reference sequence). The CDR3 region has the DNA TGTGCCAGTAGTACACAGGGGTACGAGCAGTACTTC. It translates to CASSTQGYEQYF.